These T cell receptor beta chains were read from a single sample in a study of Ad26.COV2.S vaccination and SARS-CoV-2 variants. The method was immunoSEQ multiplex PCR; TCRdb's version includes in-frame clones alone and lacks a portion of them. The sample includes about 180,000 clones, 70% to 90% seen only once; the top ten take 5.5% to 6%. The specimen comprised peripheral blood, sampled after recovery from COVID-19. The receptors derive from a human donor who had recovered from COVID-19. Each CDR3 is given with its conserved first and last residue. D genes are given only for firm matches. The listing skips clone size in some rows; elsewhere it reads once, few, many or a size class.

v_call d_call clone_size cdr3_aa
TRBV6-5 - few CASSLTPTIEKLFF
TRBV30 - few CAWMVPPGLQHF
TRBV6-5 TRBD1 few CASSFRQGEYYEQYF
TRBV5-1 TRBD1 - CASSLRTGNTGELFF
TRBV4-1 TRBD2 - CASSHPPGLADYEQYF
TRBV4-1 TRBD2 - CASSQVGGGANTGELFF
TRBV7-2 - - CASSSDPSEQFF
TRBV7-2 - - CASSSQAYNSPLHF
TRBV18 - - CASSPPGWGAEEQYF
TRBV5-1 - - CASSQWGETDTQYF
TRBV4-2 TRBD2 - CASSFASGGTRYQETQYF
TRBV19 TRBD2 - CASSSPSGRSSSYNEQFF
TRBV11-1 TRBD1 - CASSRRQGGNTEAFF
TRBV5-1 TRBD1 few CASSAGTGFSYEQYF
TRBV6-5 - few CASSYRQRDGYTF
TRBV9 TRBD1 - CASSVGSGQGYEQYF
TRBV7-2 TRBD2 - CASSFGLAGYNEQFF
TRBV3-1/TRBV3-2 - - CASSPGTDPYGYTF
TRBV20-1 TRBD1 - CSARGGPEQYF
TRBV5-4 TRBD2 - CASSSREGNDEQYF
TRBV7-8 - - CASSFPGASYNEQFF
TRBV6-5 - - CASRRTGYEQYF
TRBV19 - - CASSSTASGNTIYF
TRBV2 - - CASSELRHTEAFF
TRBV3-1/TRBV3-2 - few CASSLTNPSYGYTF
TRBV21-1 - few CASSYRTSGYEQYF
TRBV30 - - CAWLSVRGRFSGNTIYF
TRBV7-2 - - CASSLAARFQETQYF
TRBV21-1 - - CASSLPTDRGEAFF
TRBV7-8 TRBD2 few CASSYRGGQGDTQYF
TRBV4-1 TRBD2 - CASSQGLAASSYEQYF
TRBV19 - once CASSITSKGSYNEQFF